These 20 T cell receptor beta chains share one sample of origin, sequenced in a study of T cell repertoires in cytomegalovirus infection. Their antigens remain unidentified. TCRdb redid the calling of the reads with MiXCR, one entry per CDR3 protein. The sample records around 900,000 distinct CDR3 sequences, about a third being singletons. The sample was cultured CD8+ T cells from PBMCs, taken from culture after CMV antigen stimulation. These receptors all stem from a human donor in good health (CMV status not recorded). Some clones in this sample may be carry-over from other donors' samples.

This clonotype turned up a few times. This chain joins TRBV5-4 and TRBJ2-4, with 8 nucleotides matching TRBD1. The CDR3 consists of 14 residues. Trimming removed 4 bases from V and 9 bases from J; junction bases left unmatched: 9. Germline V gene lookup returns CDR1 SGHNT and CDR2 YYREEE (reference sequence). For the CDR3, the DNA is TGTGCCAGCAGCCCGGACAGGGTGGCGGTCATTCAGTACTTC. Its translation: CASSPDRVAVIQYF. The whole variable domain, remainder taken from reference TRBV5-4 and TRBJ2-4, is ETGVTQSPTHLIKTRGQQVTLRCSSQSGHNTVSWYQQALGQGPQFIFQYYREEENGRGNFPPRFSGLQFPNYSSELNVNALELDDSALYLCASSPDRVAVIQYFGAGTRLSVL.

This clonotype was seen only a few times. The CDR3 region has the DNA TGCGCCAGCAGCTTGGAGTTACCCCAAGAGACCCAGTACTTC. It specifies CASSLELPQETQYF. This chain links TRBV5-1 with TRBJ2-5, with no clear D. This CDR3 has 14 residues. The V end was cut by 0 bases, the J end by 1 base, with 7 bases between. Looked up from germline, CDR1 is SGHRS and CDR2 is YFSETQ.

This clonotype was observed a handful of times. The V and J genes are TRBV12-3 or TRBV12-4 and TRBJ1-1; 7 nucleotides match TRBD1. This CDR3 has 14 residues. With V trimmed by 8 bases and J by 1 base, 7 bases remained unmatched. The CDR3, as DNA: TGTGCCAGCGGTAGACAGGGCCCGAACACTGAAGCTTTCTTT. This gives the protein CASGRQGPNTEAFF.

The DNA for the CDR3 is TGTGCCAGCGTGGACAGAGAGAACACTGAAGCTTTCTTT. It yields the protein CASVDRENTEAFF. The chain recombines TRBV6-2 or TRBV6-3 with TRBJ1-1; D perhaps matches TRBD1 (6 bases). From germline, CDR1 is MNHEY and CDR2 SVGEGT. This CDR3 comprises 13 residues. Trimming shortened V by 8 bases and J by 1 base, and 11 bases separated the two germline ends.

This clonotype has more than one count but fewer than ten. V gene TRBV7-9 combines with J gene TRBJ1-6; no definite D call. Germline values: CDR1 SEHNR, CDR2 FQNEAQ (reference sequence). CDR3 length: 16 residues. Trimming cost V 1 base and J 7 bases, with 14 bases left between them. CDR3 in amino acids: CASSLGQVLWNSPLHF. For the CDR3, the DNA is TGTGCCAGCAGCTTAGGGCAGGTCTTGTGGAATTCACCCCTCCACTTT.

This clonotype was picked up many times. The V call is TRBV7-6, the J call TRBJ1-5; D not resolved. This CDR3 has 16 amino acids. V lost 1 base, J lost 0 bases, and 10 bases lay in between. Germline lookup yields CDR1 SGHVS and CDR2 FNYEAQ. CDR3 coding DNA: TGTGCCAGCAGCTTAGAAGTAGGGTATAGCAATCAGCCCCAGCATTTT. It is translated as CASSLEVGYSNQPQHF.

This clonotype was picked up a small number of times. The genes are TRBV27 and TRBJ1-4; D remains unclear. This CDR3 has 14 residues. Germline assignment: CDR1 MNHEY and CDR2 SMNVEV (reference sequence). The V end lost 7 bases, the J end lost 4 bases, and 13 bases lay between the germline ends. This CDR3 is CASTISGSNEKLFF. CDR3 sequence (DNA): TGTGCCAGCACCATCAGTGGCAGTAATGAAAAACTGTTTTTT.

As concerns this clonotype: The junction differs from germline at one of its ends, possibly a read error. V usage is TRBV5-1 and J usage is TRBJ2-7; the D is unclear. This CDR3 has 12 amino acids. From germline, CDR1 is SGHRS and CDR2 YFSETQ. This CDR3 is CANSLGGHEQYF. DNA for the CDR3: TGCGCCAACAGCTTAGGTGGGCACGAGCAGTACTTC.

Ten or more counts support this clonotype. The chain combines TRBV7-2 with TRBJ2-7, with D possibly being TRBD1 or TRBD2 (5 bases each). This CDR3 has 14 residues. Germline loops: CDR1 SGHTA, CDR2 FQGNSA. V lost 5 bases and J lost 5, with 16 bases in between. CDR3 in amino acids: CASSPQRDAHEQYV. CDR3 bases: TGTGCCAGCAGCCCCCAAAGGGACGCCCACGAGCAGTACGTC.

This clonotype was picked up a small number of times. V usage is TRBV10-3 and J usage is TRBJ1-1; D ambiguous. In germline, CDR1 is ENHRY, CDR2 SYGVKD. V was shortened by 4 bases and J by 6 bases, with 18 bases between the two germline ends. This CDR3 region has 15 residues. CDR3 loop: CAISVPNQTGAEAFF. As DNA, the CDR3 is TGTGCCATCAGTGTTCCAAACCAAACCGGGGCTGAAGCTTTCTTT.

This clonotype has only one observation. J is TRBJ2-3 and V is TRBV27; TRBD2 agrees at 10 bases. With 6 bases clipped from V and 5 bases from J, the junction kept 11 bases outside the gene matches. CDR1 is MNHEY, CDR2 SMNVEV, per germline (reference sequence). The length of the CDR3 is 16 residues. The CDR3 reads CASRLSGGAKQDTQYF. As DNA, the CDR3 is TGTGCCAGCAGACTGAGCGGGGGGGCAAAGCAAGATACGCAGTATTTT.

With regard to this clonotype: This sequence may be a read error, since a much larger clone differs from it by one base. V usage is TRBV6-5 and J usage is TRBJ2-1; D is uncertain. CDR3 length: 15 amino acids. CDR1 is MNHEY and CDR2 is SVGAGI in the germline V gene. Deletions cut 6 bases from V and 0 bases from J, with 12 bases between. The CDR3 DNA follows: TGTGCCAGCAGCCAAAGGCCGAGCTCCTACAATGAGCAGTTCTTC. Protein sequence: CASSQRPSSYNEQFF.

The genes are TRBV6-2 or TRBV6-3 and TRBJ1-1; 7 bases agree with TRBD1. The V gene end was trimmed by 6 bases and the J gene end by 4 bases; junction bases not matched to a gene: 17. The CDR3 is 17 amino acids. Germline V CDR1 and CDR2: MNHEY, SVGEGT. CDR3 loop: CASRNETGTIWGTEAFF. CDR3 bases: TGTGCCAGCAGGAACGAGACAGGGACGATTTGGGGCACTGAAGCTTTCTTT.

This clonotype has more than one count but fewer than ten. CDR3 DNA: TGTGCCAGCAGTTTATGGGGGCAGTCCCAGTACTTC. Amino acid sequence: CASSLWGQSQYF. The rearrangement joins TRBV12-3 or TRBV12-4 to TRBJ2-5; TRBD1 might be the D (6 bases). The V and J ends lost 2 bases and 9 bases respectively, with 10 bases between them. The CDR3 loop spans 12 amino acids.

This clonotype was seen more than once but under ten times. The chain employs TRBV12-3 or TRBV12-4 and TRBJ2-7; 12 bases agree with TRBD2. CDR3 length: 13 residues. The V and J ends lost 5 bases and 12 bases, in that order; junction bases with no gene match: 8. The CDR3 reads CASSPRLAGDLYV. The CDR3 DNA sequence: TGTGCCAGCAGTCCGCGACTAGCGGGGGACCTGTACGTC.

This clonotype was seen repeatedly, ten times or more. V and J are TRBV7-8 and TRBJ2-7; D possibly corresponds to TRBD2 (5 bases). The CDR3 contains 13 residues. Looked up from germline, CDR1 is SGHVS and CDR2 is FQNEAQ. V was trimmed by 5 bases and J by 3 bases, leaving 11 bases between them. The CDR3 spells CASSPEVLYEQYF. The CDR3 nucleotides read TGTGCCAGCAGCCCGGAGGTCCTCTACGAGCAGTACTTC.

This clonotype has just a few counts. The chain is built from TRBV25-1 and TRBJ2-3, with a weak D call TRBD2 (6 bases). V gave up 1 base and J gave up 0 bases, with 8 bases separating them. The CDR3 spans 15 residues. Germline CDR1 and CDR2: MGHDK and SYGVNS. The CDR3, as DNA: TGTGCCAGCAGTGAATCTAGCGCAAGCACAGATACGCAGTATTTT. Residues: CASSESSASTDTQYF.

The V and J genes are TRBV27 and TRBJ2-1, with 8 nucleotides matching TRBD1. The V segment lost 5 bases and the J segment 0 bases; nucleotides outside the gene matches: 3. The CDR3 is made up of 15 amino acids. Looked up from germline, CDR1 is MNHEY and CDR2 is SMNVEV (reference sequence). The CDR3 sequence: CASSTGQASYNEQFF. The CDR3, as DNA: TGTGCCAGCAGTACGGGACAGGCCTCCTACAATGAGCAGTTCTTC.

The CDR3 region is CASSVEGRGDFGYGYTF. CDR3 in DNA: TGTGCCAGCAGCGTAGAGGGCAGGGGGGACTTTGGCTATGGCTACACCTTC. J is TRBJ1-2 and V is TRBV9; 7 bases match TRBD1. Germline lookup yields CDR1 SGDLS and CDR2 YYNGEE. Trimming took 0 bases from V and 4 from J; bases not matched to a gene: 12. The CDR3 is 17 amino acids. Based on the CDR3 plus reference TRBV9 and TRBJ1-2, the full variable domain is DSGVTQTPKHLITATGQRVTLRCSPRSGDLSVYWYQQSLDQGLQFLIQYYNGEERAKGNILERFSAQQFPDLHSELNLSSLELGDSALYFCASSVEGRGDFGYGYTFGSGTRLTVV.

V and J are TRBV14 and TRBJ1-2; 11 bases line up with TRBD1. This CDR3 contains 18 residues. Germline CDR1 and CDR2: SGHDN and FVKESK. V shed 2 bases, J shed 3 bases, and the junction held 11 bases outside the gene matches. CDR3 DNA sequence: TGTGCCAGCAGCCAACTCTTCAGGACAGGGGGCGCGGACTATGGCTACACCTTC. This sequence encodes CASSQLFRTGGADYGYTF.